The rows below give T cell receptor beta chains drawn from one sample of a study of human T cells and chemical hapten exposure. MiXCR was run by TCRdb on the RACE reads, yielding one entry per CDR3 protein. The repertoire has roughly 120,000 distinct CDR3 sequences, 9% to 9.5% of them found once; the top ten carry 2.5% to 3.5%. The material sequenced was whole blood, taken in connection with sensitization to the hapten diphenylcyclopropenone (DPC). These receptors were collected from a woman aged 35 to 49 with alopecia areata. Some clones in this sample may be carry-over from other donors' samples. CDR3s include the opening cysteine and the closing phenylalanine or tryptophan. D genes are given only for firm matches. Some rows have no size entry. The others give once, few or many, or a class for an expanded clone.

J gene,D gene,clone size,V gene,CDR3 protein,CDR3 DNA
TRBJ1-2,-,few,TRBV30,CAWSDQGRGYGYTF,TGTGCCTGGAGTGACCAGGGCCGGGGCTATGGCTACACCTTC
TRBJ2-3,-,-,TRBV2,CAGWTVLADTQYF,TGTGCCGGATGGACAGTCCTCGCGGATACGCAGTATTTT
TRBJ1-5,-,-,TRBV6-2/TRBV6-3,CASSLQGELTQHF,TGTGCCAGCAGCCTACAGGGTGAGTTGACCCAGCATTTT
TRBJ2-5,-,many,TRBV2,CASRMPPRGPGETQYF,TGTGCCAGCAGGATGCCCCCTCGGGGGCCGGGCGAGACCCAGTACTTC
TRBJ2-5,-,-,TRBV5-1,CASSFGPLASSETQYF,TGCGCCAGCAGCTTCGGCCCGCTAGCGTCATCGGAGACCCAGTACTTC
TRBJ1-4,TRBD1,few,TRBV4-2,CASSRDRGEKLFF,TGTGCCAGCAGCCGGGACAGGGGTGAAAAACTGTTTTTT
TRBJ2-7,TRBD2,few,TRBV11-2,CASNPPGLAVHEQYF,TGTGCCAGCAACCCCCCGGGACTAGCGGTCCACGAGCAGTACTTC
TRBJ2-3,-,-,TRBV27,CASSLIETDTQYF,TGTGCCAGCAGTTTAATAGAAACAGATACGCAGTATTTT
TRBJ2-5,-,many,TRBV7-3,CASSLTFQETQYF,TGTGCCAGCAGCCTAACCTTCCAAGAGACCCAGTACTTC
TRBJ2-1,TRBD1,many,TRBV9,CASSIGTGGNEQFF,TGTGCCAGCAGCATCGGGACAGGGGGCAATGAGCAGTTCTTC
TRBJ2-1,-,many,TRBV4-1,CASSQIDLTGPSNEQFF,TGCGCCAGCAGCCAAATCGATTTGACAGGCCCTAGTAATGAGCAGTTCTTC
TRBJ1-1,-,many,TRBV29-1,CSVADTEAFF,TGCAGCGTAGCGGACACTGAAGCTTTCTTT
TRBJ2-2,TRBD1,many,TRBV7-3,CASSSGQGNTGELFF,TGTGCCAGCAGCTCAGGACAGGGGAACACCGGGGAGCTGTTTTTT
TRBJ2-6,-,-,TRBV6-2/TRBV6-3,CASTGANVLTF,TGTGCCAGCACTGGGGCCAACGTCCTGACTTTC
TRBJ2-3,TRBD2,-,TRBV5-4,CASSFGGGGDTQYF,TGTGCCAGCAGCTTCGGCGGGGGGGGAGATACGCAGTATTTT
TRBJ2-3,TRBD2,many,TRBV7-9,CASSRGLLAGTDTQYF,TGTGCCAGCAGCCGAGGGCTCCTAGCGGGCACAGATACGCAGTATTTT
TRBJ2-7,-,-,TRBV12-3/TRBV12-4,CASSPFSRESYEQYF,TGTGCCAGCAGCCCTTTCTCAAGAGAGTCCTACGAGCAGTACTTC
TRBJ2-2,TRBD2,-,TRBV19,CASSIRVAGSSGGPNTGELFF,TGTGCCAGTAGTATAAGAGTAGCTGGCTCTAGCGGGGGTCCGAACACCGGGGAGCTGTTTTTT
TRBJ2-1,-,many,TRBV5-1,CASSLEGLGNEQFF,TGCGCCAGCAGCTTGGAGGGACTTGGGAATGAGCAGTTCTTC
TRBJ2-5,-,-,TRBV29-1,CSVEVGRAQETQYF,TGCAGCGTTGAAGTCGGCAGGGCCCAAGAGACCCAGTACTTC
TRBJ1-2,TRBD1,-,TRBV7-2,CASSLGQGRYTF,TGTGCCAGCAGCCTAGGACAGGGTCGCTACACCTTC
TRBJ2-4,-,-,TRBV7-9,CASSSVTLAKNIQYF,TGTGCCAGCAGCTCTGTGACCCTAGCCAAAAACATTCAGTACTTC
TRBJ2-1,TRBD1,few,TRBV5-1,CASSGTGNIYNEQFF,TGCGCCAGCAGCGGGACAGGTAACATTTACAATGAGCAGTTCTTC
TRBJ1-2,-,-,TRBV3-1,CASSQDSGFIYGYTF,TGTGCCAGCAGCCAAGACTCCGGATTTATCTATGGCTACACCTTC
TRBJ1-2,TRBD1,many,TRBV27,CASRRTGAFSNYGYTF,TGTGCCAGCAGGAGGACAGGGGCTTTTTCCAACTATGGCTACACCTTC
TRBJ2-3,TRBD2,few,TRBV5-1,CASSLDLAGAADTQYF,TGCGCCAGCAGCTTGGATCTAGCGGGGGCGGCAGATACGCAGTATTTT
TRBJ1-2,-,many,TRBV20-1,CSARDSRSLNYGYTF,TGCAGTGCTAGAGATTCCCGATCTTTAAACTATGGCTACACCTTC
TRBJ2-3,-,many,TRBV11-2,CASSFLPTSGTQYF,TGTGCCAGCAGCTTCCTTCCGACTAGTGGTACGCAGTATTTT
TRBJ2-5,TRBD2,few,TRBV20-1,CSARGGGVTETQYF,TGCAGTGCTAGAGGCGGGGGGGTCACAGAGACCCAGTACTTC
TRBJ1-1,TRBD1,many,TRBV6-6,CASAQVTGGNTEAFF,TGTGCCAGCGCACAAGTAACAGGGGGGAACACTGAAGCTTTCTTT
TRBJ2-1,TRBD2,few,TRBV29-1,CSVGLSGDEQFF,TGCAGCGTTGGACTCAGCGGGGATGAGCAGTTCTTC
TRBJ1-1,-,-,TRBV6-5,CASSYSRGGGTEAFF,TGTGCCAGCAGTTACTCAAGGGGCGGTGGCACTGAAGCTTTCTTT
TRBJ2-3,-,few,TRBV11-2,CASRRTDGTDTQYF,TGTGCCAGCAGACGGACAGACGGCACAGATACGCAGTATTTT
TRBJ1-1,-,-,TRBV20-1,CSAKRGRDTEAFF,TGCAGTGCAAAGAGGGGCCGGGACACTGAAGCTTTCTTT
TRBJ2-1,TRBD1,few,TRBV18,CASSLGQEGNEQFF,TGTGCCAGCTCATTGGGACAGGAGGGCAATGAGCAGTTCTTC
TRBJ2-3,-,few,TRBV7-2,CASSTFATDTQYF,TGTGCCAGCAGCACCTTCGCCACAGATACGCAGTATTTT
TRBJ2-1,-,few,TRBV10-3,CAIKRRSSYNEQFF,TGTGCCATCAAGCGCAGGAGCTCCTACAATGAGCAGTTCTTC
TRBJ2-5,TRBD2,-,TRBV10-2,CASAPTSEETQYF,TGCGCCAGCGCACCCACTAGCGAAGAGACCCAGTACTTC
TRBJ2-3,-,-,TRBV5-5,CASSLAVQAKDTQYF,TGTGCCAGCAGCTTGGCTGTCCAGGCGAAAGATACGCAGTATTTT
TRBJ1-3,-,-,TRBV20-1,CSASFWGAGNTIYF,TGCAGTGCTAGTTTTTGGGGTGCTGGAAACACCATATATTTT
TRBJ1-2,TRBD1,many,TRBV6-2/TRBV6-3,CASKNQGATDYGYTF,TGTGCCAGCAAAAACCAGGGGGCGACGGACTATGGCTACACCTTC